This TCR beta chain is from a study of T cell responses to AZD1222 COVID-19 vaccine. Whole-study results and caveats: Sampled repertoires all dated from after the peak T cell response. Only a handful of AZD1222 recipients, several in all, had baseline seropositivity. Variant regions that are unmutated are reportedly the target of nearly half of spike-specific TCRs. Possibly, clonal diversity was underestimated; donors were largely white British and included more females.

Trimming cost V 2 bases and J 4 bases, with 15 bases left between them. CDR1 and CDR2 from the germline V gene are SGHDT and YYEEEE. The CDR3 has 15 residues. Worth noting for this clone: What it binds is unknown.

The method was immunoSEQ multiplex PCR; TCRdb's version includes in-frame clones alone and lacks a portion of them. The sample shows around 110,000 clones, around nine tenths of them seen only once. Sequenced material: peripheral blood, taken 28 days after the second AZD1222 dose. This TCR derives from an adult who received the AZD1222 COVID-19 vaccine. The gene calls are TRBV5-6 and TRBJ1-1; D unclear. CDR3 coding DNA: TGTGCCAGCAGCTTTTCGGGTGGAATGGGCACTGAAGCTTTCTTT. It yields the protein CASSFSGGMGTEAFF.